A selection of T cell receptor beta chains follows, all from one sample in a study of human T cells and chemical hapten exposure. One entry per CDR3 protein results from TCRdb running MiXCR on the RACE reads. The repertoire consists of a few hundred thousand distinct CDR3 sequences, with just under 8% occurring once and the leading ten covering roughly 1.2%. The sequences come from whole blood, collected in connection with sensitization to the hapten diphenylcyclopropenone (DPC). Every receptor here comes from a man younger than 35 with alopecia areata. Some clones in this sample may be carry-over from other donors' samples. Both conserved end residues are part of each CDR3. Fields, in order: J gene, V gene, clone size, D gene, CDR3 DNA, CDR3 protein. The D gene is left open where the match is weak. Clone size, where shown, is once, few, many, or a class for clones that have expanded.

J: TRBJ2-3; V: TRBV9; size: few; D: TRBD2; DNA: TGTGCCAGCAGCCTGACTAGCCCCCACACGGCAGATACGCAGTATTTT; CDR3: CASSLTSPHTADTQYF
J: TRBJ1-5; V: TRBV7-2; size: few; D: .; DNA: TGTGCCAGCAGCTTACGACAGATGAATAGCAATCAGCCCCAGCATTTT; CDR3: CASSLRQMNSNQPQHF
J: TRBJ2-3; V: TRBV7-2; size: many; D: TRBD1; DNA: TGTGCCAGCAGGGACAGGGGCGGTACAGATACGCAGTATTTT; CDR3: CASRDRGGTDTQYF
J: TRBJ2-1; V: TRBV11-1; size: many; D: .; DNA: TGTGCCAGCAGCTTAGGTTCCCCTAAGTTCGCCCAGTTCTTC; CDR3: CASSLGSPKFAQFF
J: TRBJ1-1; V: TRBV6-5; size: many; D: .; DNA: TGTGCCAGCGGAGTAGTTAAGATGAACACTGAAGCTTTCTTT; CDR3: CASGVVKMNTEAFF
J: TRBJ2-3; V: TRBV4-1; size: .; D: TRBD2; DNA: TGCGCCAGCAGCCAAGGTACGGGAGCGGGGAGCACAGATACGCAGTATTTT; CDR3: CASSQGTGAGSTDTQYF
J: TRBJ2-1; V: TRBV7-7; size: .; D: .; DNA: TGTGCCAGCAGCTACAGCCCCTCCACCCCCTACAATGAGCAGTTCTTC; CDR3: CASSYSPSTPYNEQFF
J: TRBJ2-6; V: TRBV4-2; size: .; D: .; DNA: TGTGCCAGCAGCCTCGGTACTAGTCTCTCTGGGGCCAACGTCCTGACTTTC; CDR3: CASSLGTSLSGANVLTF
J: TRBJ2-7; V: TRBV20-1; size: .; D: .; DNA: TGCAGTGCTAGACGCCAGGGGACGTACGAGCAGTACTTC; CDR3: CSARRQGTYEQYF
J: TRBJ2-1; V: TRBV28; size: .; D: .; DNA: TGTGCCGGAGGGGAGGCACGCAATGAGCAGTTCTTC; CDR3: CAGGEARNEQFF
J: TRBJ2-5; V: TRBV4-3; size: .; D: TRBD2; DNA: TGCGCCAGCAGCCAAGATAGCAGCGGGGGGGCGGAGACCCAGTACTTC; CDR3: CASSQDSSGGAETQYF
J: TRBJ2-4; V: TRBV28; size: .; D: TRBD1; DNA: TGTGCCAGCAGTTTTACCGCACAGGGGAAGTCCAAAAACATTCAGTACTTC; CDR3: CASSFTAQGKSKNIQYF
J: TRBJ1-2; V: TRBV6-5; size: .; D: .; DNA: TGTGCCAGCAGCCCTCCGGGGGGCTATGGCTACACCTTC; CDR3: CASSPPGGYGYTF
J: TRBJ1-1; V: TRBV27; size: few; D: .; DNA: TGTGCCAGCAGTCTCAACCAGCCATCTGAAGCTTTCTTT; CDR3: CASSLNQPSEAFF
J: TRBJ1-1; V: TRBV7-2; size: many; D: .; DNA: TGTGCCAGCAGCTTAATGGGGGTTAAGGGACTCCAAGCTTTCTTT; CDR3: CASSLMGVKGLQAFF
J: TRBJ1-1; V: TRBV5-1; size: .; D: .; DNA: TGCGCCAGCAGCTCGGAAGTGGGGGGCTCTGAAGCTTTCTTT; CDR3: CASSSEVGGSEAFF
J: TRBJ2-3; V: TRBV2; size: many; D: .; DNA: TGTGCCAGCAGTGTGGCAGGCCCGGTCTCTAGCACAGATACGCAGTATTTT; CDR3: CASSVAGPVSSTDTQYF
J: TRBJ1-1; V: TRBV24-1; size: .; D: TRBD1; DNA: TGTGCCACCAGTGGGACAGGGATTGAAGCTTTCTTT; CDR3: CATSGTGIEAFF
J: TRBJ1-6; V: TRBV20-1; size: .; D: .; DNA: TGCAGTGCACATTCTGGGAGCTCCTATAATTCACCCCTCCACTTT; CDR3: CSAHSGSSYNSPLHF
J: TRBJ2-7; V: TRBV4-2; size: few; D: .; DNA: TGTGCCAGCAGCGCAGTCGGGCGGGGCAATGGGGAGCAGTACTTC; CDR3: CASSAVGRGNGEQYF
J: TRBJ2-1; V: TRBV7-2; size: few; D: .; DNA: TGTGCCAGCAGCTCGGGGGCGGTCTCCTACAATGAGCAGTTCTTC; CDR3: CASSSGAVSYNEQFF
J: TRBJ2-7; V: TRBV20-1; size: .; D: .; DNA: TGCAGTGCTGGAGCCCAGGACGCTGCCTACGAGCAGTACTTC; CDR3: CSAGAQDAAYEQYF
J: TRBJ2-1; V: TRBV15; size: few; D: TRBD2; DNA: TGTGCCACCAGCAGAGATACCGGGACTAGCGGGGGTAATGAGCAGTTCTTC; CDR3: CATSRDTGTSGGNEQFF
J: TRBJ1-2; V: TRBV20-1; size: many; D: TRBD1; DNA: TGCAGTGCTAGATCACCAACGACAGGGCTTAACTATGGCTACACCTTC; CDR3: CSARSPTTGLNYGYTF
J: TRBJ1-2; V: TRBV10-3; size: .; D: TRBD1; DNA: TGTGCCATCAGCAACCCGGACAGGGCGGAGAACTATGGCTACACCTTC; CDR3: CAISNPDRAENYGYTF
J: TRBJ2-7; V: TRBV28; size: .; D: TRBD1; DNA: TGTGCCAGCAGTTTAAACAGGGGGTCCTACGAGCAGTACTTC; CDR3: CASSLNRGSYEQYF
J: TRBJ1-1; V: TRBV11-2; size: many; D: .; DNA: TGTGCCAGCAGCACGGGGGTGGCGTTTACTGAAGCTTTCTTT; CDR3: CASSTGVAFTEAFF
J: TRBJ2-3; V: TRBV5-6; size: .; D: .; DNA: TGTGCCAGCAGCCATCCGGGGCTCCTTAGCACAGATACGCAGTATTTT; CDR3: CASSHPGLLSTDTQYF
J: TRBJ2-7; V: TRBV4-3; size: .; D: TRBD2; DNA: TGCGCCAGCAGCCACGGGACTAGCGGACTCTCCTACGAGCAGTACTTC; CDR3: CASSHGTSGLSYEQYF
J: TRBJ2-6; V: TRBV6-2/TRBV6-3; size: .; D: TRBD1; DNA: TGTGCCAGCAGTTACCCCGGACAGGGCGCCAACGTCCTGACTTTC; CDR3: CASSYPGQGANVLTF
J: TRBJ2-6; V: TRBV5-5; size: many; D: .; DNA: TGTGCCAGCAGCTTATGGGCTAGCGTCCTGACTTTC; CDR3: CASSLWASVLTF
J: TRBJ1-6; V: TRBV5-1; size: few; D: .; DNA: TGCGCCAGCAGCTCGTTTGTCTGGACAGCTGAGAGCTCCTATAATTCACCCCTCCACTTT; CDR3: CASSSFVWTAESSYNSPLHF
J: TRBJ2-1; V: TRBV5-8; size: .; D: .; DNA: TGTGCCAGCAGCGCGGGCGGCAATGAGCAGTTCTTC; CDR3: CASSAGGNEQFF
J: TRBJ1-2; V: TRBV6-6; size: .; D: .; DNA: TGTGCCAGCAGTCTTGCAGGGCCTCCTAACTATGGCTACACCTTC; CDR3: CASSLAGPPNYGYTF
J: TRBJ2-5; V: TRBV7-9; size: .; D: TRBD1; DNA: TGTGCCAGCAGCGAGCAAAGACAGGGGCCCCCGGGGACCCAGTACTTC; CDR3: CASSEQRQGPPGTQYF
J: TRBJ2-5; V: TRBV10-1; size: many; D: .; DNA: TGCGCCAGCACAGATAATCTTCAGGGGGGCGACGAGACCCAGTACTTC; CDR3: CASTDNLQGGDETQYF
J: TRBJ1-2; V: TRBV12-3/TRBV12-4; size: .; D: .; DNA: TGTGCCAGCAGGTCCACAGGGACGGAATATGGCTACACCTTC; CDR3: CASRSTGTEYGYTF
J: TRBJ2-1; V: TRBV6-1; size: few; D: .; DNA: TGTGCCAGCCAAGCATTATTCATACCCTACAATGAGCAGTTCTTC; CDR3: CASQALFIPYNEQFF
J: TRBJ1-2; V: TRBV6-5; size: many; D: .; DNA: TGTGCCAGCACTCAAGGGCCGGTTAATGGCTACACCTTC; CDR3: CASTQGPVNGYTF
J: TRBJ1-5; V: TRBV20-1; size: .; D: TRBD1; DNA: TGCAGTGCTAGAGTTTTCGACAGGGTATATCAGCCCCAGCATTTT; CDR3: CSARVFDRVYQPQHF
J: TRBJ1-2; V: TRBV28; size: .; D: .; DNA: TGTGCCAGCAGTTCGATGTCTGCCTATGGCTACACCTTC; CDR3: CASSSMSAYGYTF
J: TRBJ1-1; V: TRBV6-2/TRBV6-3; size: few; D: .; DNA: TGTGCCAGCACTCAACCGGGGGTCGGGGGCACTGAAGCTTTCTTT; CDR3: CASTQPGVGGTEAFF
J: TRBJ1-5; V: TRBV6-5; size: many; D: .; DNA: TGTGCCAGCAGTTACCTGCAGTATCAGCCCCAGCATTTT; CDR3: CASSYLQYQPQHF
J: TRBJ2-1; V: TRBV4-1; size: few; D: TRBD2; DNA: TGCGCCAGCAGCCCCGGACTAGCGGGGGGACTTGTTGGCTTTGAGCAGTTCTTC; CDR3: CASSPGLAGGLVGFEQFF
J: TRBJ1-2; V: TRBV6-1; size: few; D: .; DNA: TGTGCCAGCAGTTTCGACATTTATGGCTACACCTTC; CDR3: CASSFDIYGYTF
J: TRBJ2-2; V: TRBV5-6; size: few; D: TRBD1; DNA: TGTGCCAGCAGCTTGAAAGTCCCTACGCAGGGGGTGAGGACCGGGGAGCTGTTTTTT; CDR3: CASSLKVPTQGVRTGELFF
J: TRBJ2-3; V: TRBV11-2; size: few; D: .; DNA: TGTGCCAGCAGCGAAGAGAGCACAGATACGCAGTATTTT; CDR3: CASSEESTDTQYF
J: TRBJ2-1; V: TRBV7-2; size: few; D: .; DNA: TGTGCCAGCAGCCCCTATCCTACAGGGAGAGGGTACAATGAGCAGTTCTTC; CDR3: CASSPYPTGRGYNEQFF
J: TRBJ1-6; V: TRBV6-4; size: few; D: .; DNA: TGTGCCAGCAGTGACTCGGAAAATTCACCCCTCCACTTT; CDR3: CASSDSENSPLHF
J: TRBJ1-1; V: TRBV6-6; size: .; D: .; DNA: TGTGCCAGCAGTATAGGACAGAAAACATACACTGAAGCTTTCTTT; CDR3: CASSIGQKTYTEAFF